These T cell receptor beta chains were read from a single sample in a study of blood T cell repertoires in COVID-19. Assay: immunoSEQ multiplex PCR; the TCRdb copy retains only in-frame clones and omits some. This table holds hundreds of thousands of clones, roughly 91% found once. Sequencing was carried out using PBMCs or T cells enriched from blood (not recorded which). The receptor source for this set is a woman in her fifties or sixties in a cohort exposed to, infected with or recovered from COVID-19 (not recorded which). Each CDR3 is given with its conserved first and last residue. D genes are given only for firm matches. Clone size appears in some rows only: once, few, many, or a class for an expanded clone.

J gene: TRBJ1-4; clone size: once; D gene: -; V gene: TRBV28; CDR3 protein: CASRGPGREKLFF; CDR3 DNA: TGTGCCAGCCGAGGGCCTGGTCGGGAAAAACTGTTTTTT
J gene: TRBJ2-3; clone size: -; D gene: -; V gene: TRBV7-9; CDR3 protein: CASSRSRDTQYF; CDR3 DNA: TGTGCCAGCAGCCGATCTAGGGATACGCAGTATTTT
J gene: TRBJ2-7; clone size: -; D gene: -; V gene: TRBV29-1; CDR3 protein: CSVRQLHEQYF; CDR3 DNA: TGCAGCGTCCGACAGTTACACGAGCAGTACTTC
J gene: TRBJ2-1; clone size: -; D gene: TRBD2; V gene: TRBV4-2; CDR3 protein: CASSQGPGLAGAGGYNEQFF; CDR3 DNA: TGTGCCAGCAGCCAAGGCCCGGGACTAGCGGGAGCAGGAGGCTACAATGAGCAGTTCTTC
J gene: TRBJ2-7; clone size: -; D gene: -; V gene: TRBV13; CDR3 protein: CASSRNPYEQYF; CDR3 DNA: TGTGCCAGCAGTAGAAACCCCTACGAGCAGTACTTC
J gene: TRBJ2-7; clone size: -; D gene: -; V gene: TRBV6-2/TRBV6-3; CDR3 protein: CASSFEGVSYEQYF; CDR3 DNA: TGTGCCAGCAGTTTCGAGGGGGTTTCCTACGAGCAGTACTTC
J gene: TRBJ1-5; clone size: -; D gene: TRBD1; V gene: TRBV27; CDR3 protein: CASSIGQGQPQHF; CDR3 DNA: TGTGCCAGCAGTATTGGACAGGGGCAGCCCCAGCATTTT
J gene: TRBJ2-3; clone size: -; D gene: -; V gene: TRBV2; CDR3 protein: CASSRGVDSSTDTQYF; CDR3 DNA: TGTGCCAGCAGCAGGGGGGTAGATTCTAGCACAGATACGCAGTATTTT
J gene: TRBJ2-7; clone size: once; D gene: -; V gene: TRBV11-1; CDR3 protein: CASSLELVSHEQYF; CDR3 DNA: TGTGCCAGCAGCTTAGAACTAGTGTCCCACGAGCAGTACTTC
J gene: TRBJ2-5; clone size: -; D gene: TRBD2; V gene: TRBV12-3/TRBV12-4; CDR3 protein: CASGLAGQETQYF; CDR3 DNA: TGTGCCAGCGGACTAGCGGGGCAAGAGACCCAGTACTTC
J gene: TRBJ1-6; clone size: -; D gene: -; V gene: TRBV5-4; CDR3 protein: CASSFAGGPLHF; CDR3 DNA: TGTGCCAGCAGCTTTGCGGGGGGACCCCTCCACTTT
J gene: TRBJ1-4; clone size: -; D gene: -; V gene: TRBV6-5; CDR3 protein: CASIGENEKLFF; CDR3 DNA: TGTGCCAGCATAGGAGAGAATGAAAAACTGTTTTTT
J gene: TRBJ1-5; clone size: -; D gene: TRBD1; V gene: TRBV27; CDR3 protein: CASSPRGQISNQPQHF; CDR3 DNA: TGTGCCAGCAGTCCCCGGGGACAGATTAGCAATCAGCCCCAGCATTTT
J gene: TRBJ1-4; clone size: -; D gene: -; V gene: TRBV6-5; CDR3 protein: CASSNRGSVNEKLFF; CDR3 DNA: TGTGCCAGCAGTAATCGAGGCAGCGTTAATGAAAAACTGTTTTTT
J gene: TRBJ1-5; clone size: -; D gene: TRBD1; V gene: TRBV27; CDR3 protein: CASSFSGTGVQPQHF; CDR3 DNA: TGTGCCAGCAGTTTCTCCGGGACAGGGGTACAGCCCCAGCATTTT
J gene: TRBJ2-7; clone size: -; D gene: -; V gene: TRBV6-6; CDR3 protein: CASSYGQDNYEQYF; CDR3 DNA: TGTGCCAGCAGTTACGGGCAAGACAACTACGAGCAGTACTTC
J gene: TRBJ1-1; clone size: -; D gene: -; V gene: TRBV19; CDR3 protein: CASSIINRAAEAFF; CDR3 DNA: TGTGCCAGTAGTATAATTAACAGAGCCGCTGAAGCTTTCTTT
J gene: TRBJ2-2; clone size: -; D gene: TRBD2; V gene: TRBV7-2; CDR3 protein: CASSQTSGRPTGELFF; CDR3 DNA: TGTGCCAGCAGCCAGACTAGCGGGAGGCCTACCGGGGAGCTGTTTTTT
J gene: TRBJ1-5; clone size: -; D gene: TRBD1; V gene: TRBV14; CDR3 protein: CASSQNPGTGWWPQHF; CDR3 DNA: TGTGCCAGCAGCCAAAACCCCGGGACAGGGTGGTGGCCCCAGCATTTT
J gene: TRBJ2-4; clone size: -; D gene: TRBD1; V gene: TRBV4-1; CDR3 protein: CASSQGTGQVGAKNIQYF; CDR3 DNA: TGCGCCAGCAGCCAAGGGACAGGGCAGGTGGGGGCCAAAAACATTCAGTACTTC
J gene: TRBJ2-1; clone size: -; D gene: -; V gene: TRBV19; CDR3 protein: CASRTSRDRILAGASYNEQFF; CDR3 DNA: TGTGCCAGTAGGACGAGCCGGGACAGGATTTTAGCGGGAGCATCCTACAATGAGCAGTTCTTC
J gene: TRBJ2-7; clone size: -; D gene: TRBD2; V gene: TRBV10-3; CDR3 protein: CAISGLAGLYEQYF; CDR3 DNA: TGTGCCATCAGTGGACTAGCGGGACTCTACGAGCAGTACTTC
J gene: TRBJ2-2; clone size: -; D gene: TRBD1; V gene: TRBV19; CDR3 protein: CASTQTRDSDTGELFF; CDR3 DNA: TGTGCCAGTACTCAGACCCGGGACAGCGACACCGGGGAGCTGTTTTTT
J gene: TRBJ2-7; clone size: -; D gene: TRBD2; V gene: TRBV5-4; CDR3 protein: CASSPGTTKPYEQYF; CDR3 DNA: TGTGCCAGCAGCCCCGGGACTACCAAGCCCTACGAGCAGTACTTC
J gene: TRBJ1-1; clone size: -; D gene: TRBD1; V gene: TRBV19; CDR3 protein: CASIPTRRDRLNTEAFF; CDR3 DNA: TGTGCCAGTATCCCAACCCGGAGGGACAGACTGAACACTGAAGCTTTCTTT
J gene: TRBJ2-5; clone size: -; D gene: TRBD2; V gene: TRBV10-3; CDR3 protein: CAIGAGGARETQYF; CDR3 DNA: TGTGCCATCGGGGCGGGGGGCGCACGAGAGACCCAGTACTTC
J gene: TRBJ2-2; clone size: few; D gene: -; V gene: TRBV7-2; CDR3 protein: CASSLEVMGSGNTGELFF; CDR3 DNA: TGTGCCAGCAGCTTAGAAGTTATGGGTAGCGGGAACACCGGGGAGCTGTTTTTT
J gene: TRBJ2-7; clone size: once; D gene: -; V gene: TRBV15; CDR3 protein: CATSRDEGYEQYF; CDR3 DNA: TGTGCCACCAGCAGAGATGAGGGCTACGAGCAGTACTTC
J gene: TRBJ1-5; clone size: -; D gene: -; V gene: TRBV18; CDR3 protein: CASSPAQDYQPQHF; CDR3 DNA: TGTGCCAGCTCACCCGCGCAGGACTATCAGCCCCAGCATTTT
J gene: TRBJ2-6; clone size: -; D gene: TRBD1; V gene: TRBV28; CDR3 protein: CASSLIRYSGTGVSGANVLTF; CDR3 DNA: TGTGCCAGCAGTCTGATACGATACTCCGGGACAGGAGTCTCTGGGGCCAACGTCCTGACTTTC
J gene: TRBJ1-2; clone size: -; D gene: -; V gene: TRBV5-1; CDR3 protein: CASSFEENYGYTF; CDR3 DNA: TGCGCCAGCAGCTTCGAGGAAAACTATGGCTACACCTTC
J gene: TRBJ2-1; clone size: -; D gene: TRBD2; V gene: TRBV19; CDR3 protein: CASSPGLAGVNEQFF; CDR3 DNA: TGTGCCAGTAGCCCGGGACTAGCGGGAGTAAATGAGCAGTTCTTC
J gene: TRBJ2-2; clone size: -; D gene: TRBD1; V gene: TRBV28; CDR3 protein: CASSLWGTGTGGRELFF; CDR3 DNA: TGTGCCAGCAGTTTATGGGGTACGGGGACAGGGGGACGGGAGCTGTTTTTT
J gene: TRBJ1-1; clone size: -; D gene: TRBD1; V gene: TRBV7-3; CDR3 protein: CASSPAGGKNTEAFF; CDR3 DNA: TGTGCCAGCAGCCCCGCAGGGGGAAAGAACACTGAAGCTTTCTTT